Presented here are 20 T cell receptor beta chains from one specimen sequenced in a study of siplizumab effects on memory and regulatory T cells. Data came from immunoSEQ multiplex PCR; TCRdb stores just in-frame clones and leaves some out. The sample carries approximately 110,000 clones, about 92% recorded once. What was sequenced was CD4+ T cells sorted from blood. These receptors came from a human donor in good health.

The CDR3 coding sequence is TGCGCCAGCAGCGTCCGGGATGGTGGAATCGAGCAGTACTTC. It yields the protein CASSVRDGGIEQYF. The chain combines TRBV4-1 with TRBJ2-7; tentative D call: TRBD2 (5 bases). This CDR3 spans 14 amino acids. CDR1 and CDR2 from the germline V gene are MGHRA and YSYEKL. The germline V and J ends were trimmed by 5 bases and 6 bases, with 17 bases remaining between them.

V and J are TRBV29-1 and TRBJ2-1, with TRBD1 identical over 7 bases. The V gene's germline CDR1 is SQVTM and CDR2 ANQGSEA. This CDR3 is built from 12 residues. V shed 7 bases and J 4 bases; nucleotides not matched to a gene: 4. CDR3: CSAATGYNEQFF. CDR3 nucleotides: TGCAGCGCCGCGACAGGGTACAATGAGCAGTTCTTC.

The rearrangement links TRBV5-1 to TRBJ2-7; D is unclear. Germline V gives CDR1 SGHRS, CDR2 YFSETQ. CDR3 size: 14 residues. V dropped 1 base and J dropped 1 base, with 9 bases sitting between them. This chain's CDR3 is CASSLSSVSYEQYF. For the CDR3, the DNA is TGCGCCAGCAGCTTGTCTTCGGTGTCCTACGAGCAGTACTTC.

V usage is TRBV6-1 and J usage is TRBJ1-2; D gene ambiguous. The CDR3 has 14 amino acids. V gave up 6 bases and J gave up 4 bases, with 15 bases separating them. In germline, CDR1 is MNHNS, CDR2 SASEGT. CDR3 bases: TGTGCCAGCAGAATTCGAGCCAGCCCCTATGGCTACACCTTC. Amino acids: CASRIRASPYGYTF.

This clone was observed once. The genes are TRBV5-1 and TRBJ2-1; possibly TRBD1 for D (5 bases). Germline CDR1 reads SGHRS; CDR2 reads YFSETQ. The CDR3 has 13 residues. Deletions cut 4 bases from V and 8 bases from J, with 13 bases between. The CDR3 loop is CASSPSQGYEQFF. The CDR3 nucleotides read TGCGCCAGCAGCCCTTCCCAGGGCTATGAGCAGTTCTTC.

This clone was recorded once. CDR3 sequence (DNA): TGTGCCAGCAGTAGAGGGACAGGGGACTCGGAAAAACTGTTTTTT. Amino acid sequence: CASSRGTGDSEKLFF. The chain links TRBV2 to TRBJ1-4; the match to TRBD1 covers 10 bases. Per the germline V gene, CDR1 is SNHLY and CDR2 is FYNNEI. The CDR3 covers 15 residues. J was trimmed by 8 bases and V by 5 bases; bases with no gene match: 8.

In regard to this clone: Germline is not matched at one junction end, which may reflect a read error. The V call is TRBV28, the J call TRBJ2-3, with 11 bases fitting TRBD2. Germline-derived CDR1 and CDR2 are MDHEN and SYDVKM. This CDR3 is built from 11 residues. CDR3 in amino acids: CASSLASGRPF. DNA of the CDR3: TGTGCCAGCAGTTTAGCTAGCGGGAGGCCCTTT.

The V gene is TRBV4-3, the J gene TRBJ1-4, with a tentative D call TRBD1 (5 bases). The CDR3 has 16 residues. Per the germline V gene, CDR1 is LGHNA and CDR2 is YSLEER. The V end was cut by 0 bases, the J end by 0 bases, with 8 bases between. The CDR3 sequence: CASSQDLGATNEKLFF. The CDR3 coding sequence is TGCGCCAGCAGCCAAGATTTGGGGGCAACTAATGAAAAACTGTTTTTT.

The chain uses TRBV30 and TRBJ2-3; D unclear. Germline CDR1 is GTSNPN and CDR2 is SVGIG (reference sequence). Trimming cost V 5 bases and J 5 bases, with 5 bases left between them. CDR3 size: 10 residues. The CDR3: CAWHRDTQYF. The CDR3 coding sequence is TGTGCCTGGCACAGAGATACGCAGTATTTT.

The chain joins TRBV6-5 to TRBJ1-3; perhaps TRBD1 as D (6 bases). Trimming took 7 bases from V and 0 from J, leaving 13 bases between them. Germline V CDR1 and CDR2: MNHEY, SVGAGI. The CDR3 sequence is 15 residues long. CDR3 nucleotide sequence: TGTGCCAGCACCCCCCGGGGGCCCTCTGGAAACACCATATATTTT. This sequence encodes CASTPRGPSGNTIYF.

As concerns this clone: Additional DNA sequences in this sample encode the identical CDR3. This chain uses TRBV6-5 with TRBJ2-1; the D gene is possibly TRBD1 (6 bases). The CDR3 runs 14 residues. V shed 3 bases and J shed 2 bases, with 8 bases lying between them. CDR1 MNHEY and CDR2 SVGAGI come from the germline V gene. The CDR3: CASSYSGAYNEQFF. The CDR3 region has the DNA TGTGCCAGCAGTTATTCAGGGGCCTACAATGAGCAGTTCTTC.

The CDR3 coding sequence is TGTGCCAGCAGCTTTCAGGAGAGCTATGGCTACACCTTC. Its translation: CASSFQESYGYTF. This chain uses TRBV5-4 with TRBJ1-2; no clear D. The germline V gene has CDR1 SGHNT and CDR2 YYREEE (reference sequence). Trimming shortened V by 2 bases and J by 4 bases, and 9 bases separated the two germline ends. The CDR3 spans 13 residues.

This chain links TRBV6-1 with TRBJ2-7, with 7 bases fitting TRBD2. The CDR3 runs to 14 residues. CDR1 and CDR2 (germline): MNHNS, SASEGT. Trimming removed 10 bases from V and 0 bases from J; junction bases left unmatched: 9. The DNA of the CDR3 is TGTGCCACCAGGCAGGAGCGGGGCTCCTACGAGCAGTACTTC. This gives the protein CATRQERGSYEQYF.

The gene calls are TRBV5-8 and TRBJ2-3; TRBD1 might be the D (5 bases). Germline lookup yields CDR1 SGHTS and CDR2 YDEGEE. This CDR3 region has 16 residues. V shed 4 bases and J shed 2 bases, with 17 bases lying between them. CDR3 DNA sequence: TGTGCCAGCAGCCCTTTATACGACAGAGTCACAGATACGCAGTATTTT. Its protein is CASSPLYDRVTDTQYF. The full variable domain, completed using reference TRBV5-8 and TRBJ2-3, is EAGVTQSPTHLIKTRGQQATLRCSPISGHTSVYWYQQALGLGLQFLLWYDEGEERNRGNFPPRFSGRQFPNYSSELNVNALELEDSALYLCASSPLYDRVTDTQYFGPGTRLTVL.

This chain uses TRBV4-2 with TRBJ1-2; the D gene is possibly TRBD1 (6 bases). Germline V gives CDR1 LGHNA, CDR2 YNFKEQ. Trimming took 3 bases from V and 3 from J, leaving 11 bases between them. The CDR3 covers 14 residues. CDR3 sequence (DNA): TGTGCCAGCAGCCACGACCACAGGGACTATGGCTACACCTTC. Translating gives CASSHDHRDYGYTF.

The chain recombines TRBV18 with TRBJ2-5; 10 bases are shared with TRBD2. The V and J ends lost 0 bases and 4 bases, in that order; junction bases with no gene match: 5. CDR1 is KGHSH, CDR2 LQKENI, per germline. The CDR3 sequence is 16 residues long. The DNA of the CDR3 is TGTGCCAGCTCACCACCGAGCGGGGGGGCCCGAGAGACCCAGTACTTC. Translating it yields CASSPPSGGARETQYF.

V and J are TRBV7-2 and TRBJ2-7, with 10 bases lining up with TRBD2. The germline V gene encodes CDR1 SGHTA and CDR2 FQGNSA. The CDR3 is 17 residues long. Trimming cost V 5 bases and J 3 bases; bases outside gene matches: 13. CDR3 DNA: TGTGCCAGCAGCCCCAACTTACTAGCGGGGACGATCTACGAGCAGTACTTC. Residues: CASSPNLLAGTIYEQYF.

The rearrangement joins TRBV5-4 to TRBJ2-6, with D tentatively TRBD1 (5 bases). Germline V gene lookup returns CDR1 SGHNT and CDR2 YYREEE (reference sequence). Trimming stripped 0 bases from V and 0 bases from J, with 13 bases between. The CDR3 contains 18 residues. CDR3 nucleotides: TGTGCCAGCAGCTTGGTTTTGGTGCAGGGCTCTGGGGCCAACGTCCTGACTTTC. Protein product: CASSLVLVQGSGANVLTF. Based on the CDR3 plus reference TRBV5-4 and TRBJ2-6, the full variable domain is ETGVTQSPTHLIKTRGQQVTLRCSSQSGHNTVSWYQQALGQGPQFIFQYYREEENGRGNFPPRFSGLQFPNYSSELNVNALELDDSALYLCASSLVLVQGSGANVLTFGAGSRLTVL.

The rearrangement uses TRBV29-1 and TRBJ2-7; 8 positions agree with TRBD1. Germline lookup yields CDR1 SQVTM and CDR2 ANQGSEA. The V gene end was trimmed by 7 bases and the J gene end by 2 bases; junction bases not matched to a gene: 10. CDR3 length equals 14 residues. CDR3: CSASVDRVPYEQYF. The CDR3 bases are TGCAGCGCCTCTGTGGACAGGGTCCCCTACGAGCAGTACTTC.

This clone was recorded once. CDR3 in amino acids: CASSHRNEQFF. The CDR3 nucleotides read TGTGCCAGTAGTCATCGCAATGAGCAGTTCTTC. The genes are TRBV19 and TRBJ2-1, with D hard to call. The CDR3 is 11 residues long. CDR1 is LNHDA, CDR2 SQIVND, per germline (reference sequence). Trimming took 5 bases from V and 6 from J, leaving 5 bases between them.